One TCR beta chain is described in this entry. The record originates from a study of CD8 T cells in ankylosing spondylitis. TCRdb called the 5' RACE reads again in MiXCR, with one record for every CDR3 protein. The sample carries under 400,000 distinct CDR3 sequences, 11% recorded once. V dropped 5 bases and J dropped 6; count of bases not matched to a gene: 5. The CDR3 contains 15 residues. Germline CDR1 is LGHNA and CDR2 is YNFKEQ. The sequenced material came from blood, either unsorted or a sorted T cell fraction (not recorded which). The sequence was obtained from a female donor with ankylosing spondylitis or in good health (not recorded which). The chain links TRBV4-2 to TRBJ2-2; 11 bases match TRBD1. The CDR3 loop reads CASSSGTGGPGELFF. The DNA of the CDR3 is TGTGCCAGCAGCTCCGGGACAGGGGGTCCCGGGGAGCTGTTTTTT.